This T cell receptor (beta chain) was recorded in a study of T cell responses to AZD1222 COVID-19 vaccine. Assay used: immunoSEQ multiplex PCR; TCRdb lists only in-frame clones, some missing. The sample comprises more than 150,000 clones, about nine tenths of which are singletons, and more than 1.5% rests with the top ten. Germline CDR1 and CDR2: LGHNA and YNFKEQ. The CDR3 loop spans 16 amino acids. Trimming took off 3 bases at V and 2 bases at J, with 15 bases between the two ends. This clonotype originated in an adult who received the AZD1222 COVID-19 vaccine. This specimen was peripheral blood, taken 28 days after the second AZD1222 dose. This chain joins TRBV4-2 and TRBJ2-3; D might be TRBD2 (5 bases). The CDR3 sequence: CASSHGRTGPTDTQYF. The CDR3, as DNA: TGTGCCAGCAGCCATGGGAGAACGGGCCCCACAGATACGCAGTATTTT.